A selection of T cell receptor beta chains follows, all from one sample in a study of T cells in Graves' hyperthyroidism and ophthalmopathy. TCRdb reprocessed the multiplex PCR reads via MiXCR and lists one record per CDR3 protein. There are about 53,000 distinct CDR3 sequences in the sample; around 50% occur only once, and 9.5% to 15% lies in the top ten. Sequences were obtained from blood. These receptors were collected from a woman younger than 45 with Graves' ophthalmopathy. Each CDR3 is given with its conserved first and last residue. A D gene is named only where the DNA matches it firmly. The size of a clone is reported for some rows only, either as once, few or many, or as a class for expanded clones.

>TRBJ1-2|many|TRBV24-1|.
TGTGCCACCAGTCACCCCGGGCAGGGAGTGTCCGGCTACACCTTC
CATSHPGQGVSGYTF
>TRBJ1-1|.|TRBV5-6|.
TGTGCCAGCAGCTTGGTAGGGAGTAATGAAGCTTTCTTT
CASSLVGSNEAFF
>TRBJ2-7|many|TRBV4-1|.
TGCGCCAGCAGCCAAGATGGACTATACGCCTACGAGCAGTACTTC
CASSQDGLYAYEQYF
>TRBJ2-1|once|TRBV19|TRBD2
TGTGCCAGTAGGCAAGCGGGAGGGCAATCAAATGAGCAGTTCTTC
CASRQAGGQSNEQFF
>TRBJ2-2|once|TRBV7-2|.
TGTGCCAGCAGCTTACATTGGGGGGAGAACACCGGGGAGCTGTCTTGG
CASSLHWGENTGELSW
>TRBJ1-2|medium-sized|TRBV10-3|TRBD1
TGTGCCATCAGAGGACAGGGCGTCAACTATGGCTACACCTTC
CAIRGQGVNYGYTF
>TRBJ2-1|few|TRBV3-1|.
TGTGCCAGCAGCCAAGATCATCCAGCGGAACCCTACAATGAGCAGTTCTTC
CASSQDHPAEPYNEQFF
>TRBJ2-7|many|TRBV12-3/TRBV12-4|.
TGTGCCAGCAGTTTAGGGCAGGGAAGGGGCTACGAGCAGTACTTC
CASSLGQGRGYEQYF
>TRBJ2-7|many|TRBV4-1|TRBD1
TGCGCCAGCAGCCAAGGGATTGGCCGGGACAGGGGGCATCGAGAGCAGTACTTC
CASSQGIGRDRGHREQYF
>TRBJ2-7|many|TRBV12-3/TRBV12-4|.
TGTGCCAGCAGTCGAGGGACGAAAAGTGAGCAGTACTTC
CASSRGTKSEQYF
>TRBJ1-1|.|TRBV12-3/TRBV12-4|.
TGTGCCGGCAGTTTACAGAGAAGGAACACTGAAGCTTCCTTT
CAGSLQRRNTEASF
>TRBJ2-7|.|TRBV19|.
TGTGCCAGTGGTATAATCGTGGGGATGTCCTACGAGCAGTACTTC
CASGIIVGMSYEQYF
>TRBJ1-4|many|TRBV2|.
TGTGCCAGCAGCTTAGGGGATCGGCGAGGCGAAAAACTGTTTTTT
CASSLGDRRGEKLFF
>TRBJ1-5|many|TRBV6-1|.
TGTGCCAGCAGGGAGGGGTTCACTAGCAATCAGCCCCAGCATTTT
CASREGFTSNQPQHF
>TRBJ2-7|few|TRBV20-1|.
TGCAGTGCTGTTAAAGTGGGAACCTACGAGCAGTACTTC
CSAVKVGTYEQYF
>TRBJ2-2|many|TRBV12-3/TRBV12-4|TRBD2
TGTGCCAGCAGTTTCGGGCGGGAGGGTACCGGGGAGCTGTTTTTT
CASSFGREGTGELFF
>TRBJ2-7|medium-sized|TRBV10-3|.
TGTGCCATCAGTGATCAGGAAACCTACGAGCAGTACTTC
CAISDQETYEQYF
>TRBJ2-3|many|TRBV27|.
TGTGCCAGCAGTCCAGGCACAGATACGCAGTATTTT
CASSPGTDTQYF
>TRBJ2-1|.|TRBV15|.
TGTGCCACCAGCAGAGAGACTAGTCCCGATGAGCAGTTCTTC
CATSRETSPDEQFF
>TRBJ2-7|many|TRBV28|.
TGTGCCAGCAGTTCATATTGGTCGGGGAGCTCCTACGAGCAGTACTTC
CASSSYWSGSSYEQYF
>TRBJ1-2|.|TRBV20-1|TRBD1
TGCAGTGCTAGAGGCGGGACAGATGAAAACACCTTC
CSARGGTDENTF
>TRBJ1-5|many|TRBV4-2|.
TGTGCCAGCAGCCGAGATTATAGCAATCAGCCCCAGCATTTT
CASSRDYSNQPQHF
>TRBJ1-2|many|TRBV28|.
TGTGCCAGCAGTTTCAGCTTCTATGGCTACACCTTC
CASSFSFYGYTF
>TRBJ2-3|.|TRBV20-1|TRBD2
TGCAGTGCTAGACCAGGCCGCGGGAGCGGAGATACTCAGTATTTT
CSARPGRGSGDTQYF
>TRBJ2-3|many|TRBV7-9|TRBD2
TGTGCCAGCAGCTTAGTAACTAGCGGCACAGATACGCAGTATTTT
CASSLVTSGTDTQYF
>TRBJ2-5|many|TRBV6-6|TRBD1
TGTGCCAGCAGCCCCACTCCGGGGACAGGGGCCGAGACCCAGTACTTC
CASSPTPGTGAETQYF
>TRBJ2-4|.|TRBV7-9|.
TGTGCCAGCAGCTTAGATCTGGGGGGGGCTCTGATATTC
CASSLDLGGALIF
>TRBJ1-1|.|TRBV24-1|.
TGTGCCACCAGAGCGGGTAGCATGAACACTGAAGCTTTCTTT
CATRAGSMNTEAFF
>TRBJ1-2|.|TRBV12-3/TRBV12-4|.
TGTGCCAGCAGTTTTAACGGCGGGAGGGGCTACACCTTC
CASSFNGGRGYTF
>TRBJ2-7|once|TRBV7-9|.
TGTGCCAGCAGCGAGCACTACGGGCAGTACTTT
CASSEHYGQYF
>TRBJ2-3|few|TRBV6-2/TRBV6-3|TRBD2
TGTGCCAGCAGTTACGGGAGCGGGAGGACAGATACGCAGTATTTT
CASSYGSGRTDTQYF
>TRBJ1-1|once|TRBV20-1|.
TGCAGTGCTAGAGTCGGCTCGGGAAACACCGAAGCTTTCTTT
CSARVGSGNTEAFF
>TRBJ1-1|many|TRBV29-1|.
TGCAGCGTTGCCCTGGTGGGGACTGAAGCTTTCTTT
CSVALVGTEAFF
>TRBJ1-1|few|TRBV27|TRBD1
TGTGCCAGCAGTTTACGTTGGGACAGAGAAACCACTGAAGCTTTCTTT
CASSLRWDRETTEAFF
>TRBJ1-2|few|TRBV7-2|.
TGTGCCAGCAGCTTCAGGTCTGGGGCCAACTATGGCTACACCTTC
CASSFRSGANYGYTF
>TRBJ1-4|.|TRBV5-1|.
TGCGCCAGCAGCTTTTCCGGGGGCTCTAATGAAAAACTGTTTTTT
CASSFSGGSNEKLFF
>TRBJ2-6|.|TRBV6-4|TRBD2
TGTGCCAGCAGTGACTCGACTAGCGGGGCCAACGTCCTGACTTTC
CASSDSTSGANVLTF
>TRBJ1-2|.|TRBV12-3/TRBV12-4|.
TGTGCCAGCAGTTTGGTCGTCGAAGCCGAGGGCTACACCTTC
CASSLVVEAEGYTF
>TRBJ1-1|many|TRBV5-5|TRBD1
TGTGCCAGCAGCTGGACAGGGGGCAAGGTCACTGAAGCTTTCTTT
CASSWTGGKVTEAFF
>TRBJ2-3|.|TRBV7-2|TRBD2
TGTGCCAGCAGCCCTACGGGACTAGCGCTCGGGAACCATGAGCAGTATTTT
CASSPTGLALGNHEQYF
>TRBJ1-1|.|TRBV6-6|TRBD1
TGTGCCAGCAGTTACTCGAACAGGGGGAACACTGAAACTTCCTTT
CASSYSNRGNTETSF
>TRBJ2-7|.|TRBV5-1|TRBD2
TGCGCCAGCAGCTTGAGGAGCGGGAGAGGGTACGAGCAGTACTTC
CASSLRSGRGYEQYF
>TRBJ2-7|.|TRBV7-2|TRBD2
TGTGCCAGCAGCCCTACGGGACTAGCGGGGCACTACGAGCAGTACTTC
CASSPTGLAGHYEQYF
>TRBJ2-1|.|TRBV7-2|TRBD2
TGTGCCAGCAGCCAAGAAGGTCGCGGGGGTATTGACAATGAGCAGTTCTTC
CASSQEGRGGIDNEQFF
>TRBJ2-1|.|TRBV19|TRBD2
TGTGCCAGTAGACGTAGCGGGAGCGAGGACAATGTGCAGTTCTTC
CASRRSGSEDNVQFF
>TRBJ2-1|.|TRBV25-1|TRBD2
TGTGCCAGCAGTGGGACTAGCGGAAACAATGAGCAGTTCTTC
CASSGTSGNNEQFF
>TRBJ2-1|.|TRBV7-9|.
TGTACCAGCAGCTTATGGGCAGGGGCCAGTGAGCAGTTCTTC
CTSSLWAGASEQFF
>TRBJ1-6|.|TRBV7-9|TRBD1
TGTGCCAGCAGCCCCGGGACAGGGCCCCAGAATTCACCCCTCCACTTT
CASSPGTGPQNSPLHF
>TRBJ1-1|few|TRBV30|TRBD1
TGTGCCTGGGGACAGGGAGGAGGGAACACTGAAGCTTTCTTT
CAWGQGGGNTEAFF
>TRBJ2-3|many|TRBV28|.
TGTGCCAGCAGTTTAGGAGGGGAGGATACGCAGTATTTT
CASSLGGEDTQYF